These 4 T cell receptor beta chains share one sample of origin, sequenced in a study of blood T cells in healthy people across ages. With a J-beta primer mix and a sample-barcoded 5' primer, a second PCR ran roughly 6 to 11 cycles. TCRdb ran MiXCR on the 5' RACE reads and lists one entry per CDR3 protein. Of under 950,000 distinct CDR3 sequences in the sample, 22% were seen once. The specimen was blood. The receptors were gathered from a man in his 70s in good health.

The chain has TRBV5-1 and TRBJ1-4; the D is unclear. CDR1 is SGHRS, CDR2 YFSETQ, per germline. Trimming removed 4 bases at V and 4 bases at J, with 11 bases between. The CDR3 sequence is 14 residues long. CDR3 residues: CASSRSSVNEKLFF. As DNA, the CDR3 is TGCGCCAGCAGCCGGTCGTCAGTTAATGAAAAACTGTTTTTT.

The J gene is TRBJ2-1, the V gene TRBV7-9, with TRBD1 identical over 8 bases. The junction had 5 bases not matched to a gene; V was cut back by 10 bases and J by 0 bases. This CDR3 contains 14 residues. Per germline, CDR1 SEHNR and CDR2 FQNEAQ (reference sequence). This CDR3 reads CATYQGASYNEQFF. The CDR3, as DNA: TGTGCCACCTACCAGGGGGCCTCCTACAATGAGCAGTTCTTC.

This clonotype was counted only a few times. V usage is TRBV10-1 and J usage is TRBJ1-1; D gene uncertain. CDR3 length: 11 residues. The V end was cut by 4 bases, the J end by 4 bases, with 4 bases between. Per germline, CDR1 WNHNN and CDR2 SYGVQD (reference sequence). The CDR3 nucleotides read TGCGCCAGCAGTGCGAGCACTGAAGCTTTCTTT. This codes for CASSASTEAFF.

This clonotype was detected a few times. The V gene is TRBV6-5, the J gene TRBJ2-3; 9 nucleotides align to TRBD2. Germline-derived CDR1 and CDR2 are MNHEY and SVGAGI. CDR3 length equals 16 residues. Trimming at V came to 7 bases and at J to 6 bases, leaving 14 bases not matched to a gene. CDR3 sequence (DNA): TGTGCCAGCAAACGAACTAAAGCGGGGGGATCTGATACGCAGTATTTT. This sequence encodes CASKRTKAGGSDTQYF.